Presented here are 10 T cell receptor beta chains from one specimen sequenced in a study of blood T cells in healthy people across ages. Next came a second PCR, run for about 7 to 12 cycles, which used a sample-barcoded 5' primer along with a J-beta primer mix. TCRdb recomputed calls from the 5' RACE reads with MiXCR, one row per CDR3 protein. The sample lists approximately 900,000 distinct CDR3 sequences; about 48% were seen once. The sequenced sample consisted of blood. The receptors derive from a man aged 25-45 years in good health.

This chain joins TRBV5-6 and TRBJ2-3, with TRBD2 identical over 10 bases. CDR1 is SGHDT, CDR2 YYEEEE, per germline. Unmatched junction bases numbered 11, after V lost 4 bases and J lost 6 bases. CDR3 length: 16 residues. The CDR3 region is CASSLATSGDSDTQYF. The CDR3 bases are TGTGCCAGCAGCCTGGCTACTAGCGGGGACTCTGATACGCAGTATTTT.

This clonotype was recorded a few times. The DNA of the CDR3 is TGTGCCAGCAGCTTCCTGCGGGGGACCTCCTACGAGCAGTACTTC. It is translated as CASSFLRGTSYEQYF. This chain joins TRBV7-2 and TRBJ2-7, with TRBD2 identical over 7 bases. Per the germline V gene, CDR1 is SGHTA and CDR2 is FQGNSA. The CDR3 loop spans 15 amino acids. V was pared by 3 bases and J by 0 bases, with 5 bases of the junction left unmatched.

The gene calls are TRBV12-3 or TRBV12-4 and TRBJ2-5; TRBD2 might be the D (6 bases). With 5 bases removed from V and 3 bases from J, the gap between germline ends came to 31 bases. This CDR3 spans 20 amino acids. CDR3 bases: TGTGCCAGCAGTCAACGGGGATCGGGGGACGTTGTCACCACCAAAGAGACCCAGTACTTC. As protein: CASSQRGSGDVVTTKETQYF.

This sequence joins TRBV29-1 and TRBJ2-1, with 9 bases that match TRBD2. The junction had 6 bases not matched to a gene; V was cut back by 3 bases and J by 9 bases. The length of the CDR3 is 13 residues. CDR1 and CDR2 from the germline V gene are SQVTM and ANQGSEA. CDR3 coding DNA: TGCAGCGTTGAGGGTAGCGGGGGTAGTGAGCAGTTCTTC. This gives the protein CSVEGSGGSEQFF.

Remarks on this clonotype: A much larger clone lies a single base off, so this may be a read error. V and J are TRBV29-1 and TRBJ2-5, with D possibly matching TRBD1 (5 bases). The V end was cut by 4 bases, the J end by 11 bases, with 14 bases between. Germline CDR1 is SQVTM and CDR2 is ANQGSEA. The CDR3 totals 11 residues. CDR3: CSVGTTYGQYF. The DNA of the CDR3 is TGCAGCGTTGGGACAACCTACGGGCAGTACTTC. Filled out from reference TRBV29-1 and TRBJ2-5, the complete variable domain reads SAVISQKPSRDICQRGTSLTIQCQVDSQVTMMFWYRQQPGQSLTLIATANQGSEATYESGFVIDKFPISRPNLTFSTLTVSNMSPEDSSIYLCSVGTTYGQYFGPGTRLLVL.

The V and J genes are TRBV11-2 and TRBJ2-1; TRBD2 aligns across 9 bases. The ends lost 4 bases at V and 11 bases at J; junction bases unmatched: 6. The CDR3 totals 13 residues. Germline values: CDR1 SGHAT, CDR2 FQNNGV. The CDR3 nucleotides read TGTGCCAGCAGCTACGGAGCGGGGGGAAAGCAGTTCTTC. This encodes CASSYGAGGKQFF.

The chain carries TRBV29-1 and TRBJ2-4, with no clear D. The DNA end is more similar to TRBJ2-7, so the J call may be wrong. CDR1 is SQVTM, CDR2 ANQGSEA, per germline. This CDR3 is built from 14 residues. The CDR3 loop reads CSVEGAWGTYEQYF. DNA of the CDR3: TGCAGCGTTGAAGGTGCGTGGGGAACCTACGAGCAGTACTTC.

The V gene is TRBV27, the J gene TRBJ2-7; D may match TRBD1 or TRBD2 (5 bases each). The CDR3 loop spans 16 amino acids. CDR1 MNHEY and CDR2 SMNVEV come from the germline V gene (reference sequence). Trimming cost V 3 bases and J 7 bases, with 22 bases left between them. The CDR3 sequence: CASSLGRSGTLQEQYF. CDR3 coding DNA: TGTGCCAGCAGTTTGGGCCGGAGTGGGACCCTGCAGGAGCAGTACTTC.

A few counts support this clonotype. The chain is built from TRBV7-2 and TRBJ2-5, with unresolved D. Germline V lookup: CDR1 SGHTA, CDR2 FQGNSA. CDR3 length: 13 amino acids. V lost 4 bases and J lost 4, with 10 bases in between. The CDR3 sequence: CASSSIPRETQYF. The CDR3 DNA reads TGTGCCAGCAGCTCCATACCCAGAGAGACCCAGTACTTC.

The CDR3, as DNA: TGTGCCAGCAGCGTAGTAGGTAGCGGGGGCGAAAGCACAGATACGCAGTATTTT. Its translation is CASSVVGSGGESTDTQYF. The chain couples TRBV9 to TRBJ2-3, with 9 bases identical to TRBD2. CDR1 is SGDLS and CDR2 is YYNGEE in the germline V gene. V lost 0 bases and J lost 0; bases outside the gene matches: 8. The CDR3 is made up of 18 amino acids.